This T cell receptor (beta chain) was sequenced for a study of CD8+CD57+ T cells in acquired aplastic anemia. Study information: An average of roughly 3 ug of DNA was obtained from sorted CD4+ and CD8+ cells.

Researchers used genomic DNA as the template to profile TCR beta VDJ and CDR3. One entry per CDR3 protein results from TCRdb running MiXCR on the reads. The table includes hundreds of thousands of distinct CDR3 sequences, about two thirds detected once. This clonotype showed up many times. This CDR3 region has 17 residues. V was clipped by 5 bases and J by 1 base; unmatched bases: 7. The chain recombines TRBV12-3 or TRBV12-4 with TRBJ1-5; 11 positions agree with TRBD1. The sample comprised sorted CD4+, CD8+, or CD8+CD57+ T cells (not recorded which) from PBMCs. This clonotype was sampled from a human donor in good health, serving as a control. The CDR3 here is CASSPGTGGGSNQPQHF. CDR3 coding DNA: TGTGCCAGCAGTCCCGGGACAGGGGGTGGAAGCAATCAGCCCCAGCATTTT.